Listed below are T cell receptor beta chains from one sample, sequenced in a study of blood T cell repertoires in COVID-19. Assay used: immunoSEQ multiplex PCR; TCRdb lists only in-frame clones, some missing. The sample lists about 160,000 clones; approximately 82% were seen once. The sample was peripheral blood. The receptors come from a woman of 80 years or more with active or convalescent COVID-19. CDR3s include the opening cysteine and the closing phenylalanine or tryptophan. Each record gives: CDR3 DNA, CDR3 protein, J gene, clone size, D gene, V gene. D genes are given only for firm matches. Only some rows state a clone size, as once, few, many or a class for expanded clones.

TGTGCCAGCAGGAGGGCAGACTTTAGCAATCAGCCCCAGCATTTT,CASRRADFSNQPQHF,TRBJ1-5,NA,NA,TRBV21-1
TGTGCCAGCAGCTTGGTCGCAGGGCCGAACACTGAAGCTTTCTTT,CASSLVAGPNTEAFF,TRBJ1-1,NA,NA,TRBV5-4
TGTGCCAGCAGCTTAGGGACTAATAGCAATCAGCCCCAGCATTTT,CASSLGTNSNQPQHF,TRBJ1-5,NA,NA,TRBV11-2
TGTGCCAGCAGGGACAGCCGTAACTATGGCTACACCTTC,CASRDSRNYGYTF,TRBJ1-2,NA,NA,TRBV28
TGTGCCAGTAGTCCACAGGGATATGTGGGCTACACCTTC,CASSPQGYVGYTF,TRBJ1-2,NA,NA,TRBV19
TGTGCCAGCAGTCTACAGGGGGAAACTGAAGCTTTCTTT,CASSLQGETEAFF,TRBJ1-1,NA,TRBD1,TRBV6-5
TGTGCCAGCTCACCGCTACAGGGGGTGAACACTGAAGCTTTCTTT,CASSPLQGVNTEAFF,TRBJ1-1,NA,TRBD1,TRBV18
TGTGCCAGCAGCTCCGGGACTAGCGGCTACAATGAGCAGTTCTTC,CASSSGTSGYNEQFF,TRBJ2-1,NA,TRBD2,TRBV7-3
TGTGCCACCAGCAGAGATCCATCGGGTGCGGGCACTGAAGCTTTCTTT,CATSRDPSGAGTEAFF,TRBJ1-1,few,NA,TRBV15
TGCGCCAGCAGCTTGGGAATGGTAGCGGGAGTGGTCGGGGAGCTGTTTTTT,CASSLGMVAGVVGELFF,TRBJ2-2,few,TRBD2,TRBV5-1
TGTGCCAGCAGCCCGGGACAGGGGCAGCCCCAGCATTTT,CASSPGQGQPQHF,TRBJ1-5,NA,TRBD1,TRBV5-4
TGTGCCAGCAGTGTGGGTAGCGGGAGTTTTGAGCAGTTCTTC,CASSVGSGSFEQFF,TRBJ2-1,NA,TRBD2,TRBV2
TGTGCCAGCAGTTCCGTCGGGGACAGGGGGCGATACGAGCAGTACTTC,CASSSVGDRGRYEQYF,TRBJ2-7,NA,TRBD1,TRBV28
TGTGCCAGCAGCCGTAGCTCAGGGACTCATAGCAATCAGCCCCAGCATTTT,CASSRSSGTHSNQPQHF,TRBJ1-5,NA,NA,TRBV3-1/TRBV3-2
TGCGCCAGCAGTCCGGGACAGGCCCCTGTTGGCTACACCTTC,CASSPGQAPVGYTF,TRBJ1-2,once,TRBD1,TRBV10-1
TGCGCCAGCAGATTCGACAGGGTAGGCACTGAAGCTTTCTTT,CASRFDRVGTEAFF,TRBJ1-1,NA,TRBD1,TRBV5-1